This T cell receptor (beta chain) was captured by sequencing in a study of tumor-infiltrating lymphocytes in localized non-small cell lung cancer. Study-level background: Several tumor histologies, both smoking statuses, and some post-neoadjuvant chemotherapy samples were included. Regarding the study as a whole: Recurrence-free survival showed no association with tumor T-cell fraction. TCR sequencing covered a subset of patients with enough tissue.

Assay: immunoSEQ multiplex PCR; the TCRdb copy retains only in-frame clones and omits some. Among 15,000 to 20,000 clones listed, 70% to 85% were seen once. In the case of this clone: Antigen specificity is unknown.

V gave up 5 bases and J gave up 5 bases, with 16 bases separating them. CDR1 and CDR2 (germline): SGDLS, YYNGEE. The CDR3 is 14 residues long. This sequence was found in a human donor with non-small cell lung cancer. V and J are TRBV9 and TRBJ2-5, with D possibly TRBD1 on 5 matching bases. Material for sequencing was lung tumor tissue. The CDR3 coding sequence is TGTGCCAGCAGTTCAGGGTTTGGGTGGGAGACCCAGTACTTC. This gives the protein CASSSGFGWETQYF.